Included here is one T cell receptor (beta chain) sequence, with context. This clone showed up just once. Its antigen remains unidentified. No qualities accompany the bases; no much larger clone lies one base away. This entry belongs to a study of blood T cell repertoires in COVID-19 (dated by TCRdb to about 2020). Regarding the research as a whole: Collaborator samples came from the United States, Italy and Spain and covered acute and convalescent phases of COVID-19. The prospective study material was composed of cDNA or gDNA derived from T cells, B-cell-depleted T cells, or PBMCs. The dataset comprised deeply sampled blood TCRbeta repertoires from subjects exposed to, actively infected with, or recovered from COVID-19. A freely available public database, intended as a resource for researchers studying the immune response to SARS-CoV-2, is where the repertoires were released. Samples were obtained from the ongoing ImmuneRACE study (first 160 participants) and from roughly 1,300 subjects provided by 6 global collaborators. The sample metadata nearly always contained a de-identified subject ID, COVID-19 status, age in years and sex. HLA class I and class II types, where available, came from metadata supplied by the sample provider rather than from assay-based typing. Overall study outcomes, separate from this receptor: Clinical and demographic metadata were provided uncurated, with the amount varying by source and participant.

TCRbeta CDR3 regions were amplified from genomic DNA by means of the immunoSEQ Assay, a bias-controlled multiplex PCR. The study's processing was this. Nucleated cell counts per sample were estimated from amplification of reference gene primers within the assay. Sequence reads were collapsed and filtered to measure the absolute abundance of every unique TCRbeta CDR3 rearrangement. Productive Simpson clonality was computed per sample as the square root of Simpson's diversity index over productive rearrangements. In its TCRdb copy, this immuneACCESS table keeps in-frame sequences only and misses some clones. Where compared with another copy, unresolved V genes explain less than half of these, and the others have no known cause. The D gene and trimming were derived from the DNA, and the V and J assignments and clone size from that table. The sample profile shows around 390,000 clones; about 83% of them were found once. The top ten hold about a tenth of the sample.

Enrolling through a virtual design, the prospective study's participants ranged in age from about 18 to 89 years and lived across around 25 United States geographic areas. Cohort assignment in the prospective study relied on participant-reported clinical history from a screening survey and a study questionnaire. Recovered participants in ImmuneRACE Cohort 3 were defined by two consecutive negative NP/OP PCR tests, clearance by a healthcare professional, or resolution of symptoms. Each participant in the prospective study had whole blood, serum and a nasopharyngeal or oropharyngeal swab collected by mobile phlebotomists. Prospective study participants could optionally give additional blood draws and questionnaires over an approximately two-month period. Blood samples from the prospective study were shipped frozen or at room temperature prior to DNA extraction. Based on the germline V gene, the CDR1 and CDR2 sequences are MNHNS and SASEGT. V loses 2 bases, J loses 9 bases, and the germline ends lie 14 bases apart. From the cysteine up to the phenylalanine, the CDR3 has a length of 14 residues. Left in the record is the CDR3 DNA by itself, 42 bases read in frame from the first base.

This receptor chain uses TRBV6-1 and TRBJ2-1; the D region possibly corresponds to TRBD2 (7 bases align). The sample comprised PBMCs or T cells enriched from blood (not recorded which). This sequence was found in a woman in her 50s who had recovered from COVID-19. The bases are TGTGCCAGCAGTGAACTGGGGGGGGGCCGTGAGCAGTTCTTC. Its protein is CASSELGGGREQFF.